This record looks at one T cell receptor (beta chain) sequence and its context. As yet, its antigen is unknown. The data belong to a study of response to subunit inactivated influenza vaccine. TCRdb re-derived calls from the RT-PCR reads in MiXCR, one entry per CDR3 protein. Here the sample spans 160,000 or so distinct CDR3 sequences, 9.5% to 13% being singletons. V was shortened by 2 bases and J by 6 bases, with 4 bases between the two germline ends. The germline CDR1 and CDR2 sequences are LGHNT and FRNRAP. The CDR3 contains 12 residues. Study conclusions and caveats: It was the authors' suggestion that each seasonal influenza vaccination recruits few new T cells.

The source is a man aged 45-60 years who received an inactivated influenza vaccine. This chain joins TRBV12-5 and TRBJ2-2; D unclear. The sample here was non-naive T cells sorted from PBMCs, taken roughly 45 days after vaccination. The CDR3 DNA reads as TGTGCTAGTGGTTTGATTCCCGGGGAGCTGTTTTTT. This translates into CASGLIPGELFF.